This is a list of T cell receptor beta chains from one sample in a study of blood T cell repertoires in COVID-19. This table comes from immunoSEQ multiplex PCR, and its TCRdb copy is limited to in-frame clones, with some not included. The table records a few hundred thousand clones, roughly 90% of them present only once. The sequencing sample was made of PBMCs or T cells enriched from blood (not recorded which). Receptors were obtained from a woman in her twenties or thirties who had recovered from COVID-19. Each CDR3 is given with its conserved first and last residue. The D gene is left open where the match is weak. The size entry is marked missing in some rows and otherwise reads once, few, many or a size class.

j_call d_call clone_size v_call cdr3_length cdr3_aa cdr3_nt
TRBJ1-2 TRBD1 NA TRBV28 13 CASSPDRGDGYTF TGTGCCAGCAGTCCCGACAGGGGGGACGGCTACACCTTC
TRBJ2-6 TRBD1 few TRBV6-2/TRBV6-3 19 CASSYYRDRFISGANVLTF TGTGCCAGCAGTTACTATCGGGACAGGTTTATCTCTGGGGCCAACGTCCTGACTTTC
TRBJ1-1 TRBD1 NA TRBV5-3 17 CARSPPWDRGPYTEAFF TGTGCCAGAAGCCCACCCTGGGACAGGGGACCGTACACTGAAGCTTTCTTT
TRBJ1-2 NA few TRBV7-2 13 CASSPREGYGYTF TGTGCCAGCAGTCCCAGGGAAGGCTATGGCTACACCTTC
TRBJ2-2 NA NA TRBV4-2 17 CASSPPHTGVVTGELFF TGTGCCAGCAGCCCGCCTCATACGGGTGTGGTTACCGGGGAGCTGTTTTTT
TRBJ2-7 NA few TRBV7-9 16 CASRDDRYGGFYEQYF TGTGCCAGCAGAGATGACAGATATGGGGGCTTCTACGAGCAGTACTTC
TRBJ1-3 NA NA TRBV11-2 15 CASSPPGGSWHTIYF TGTGCCAGCAGCCCCCCAGGTGGCAGCTGGCACACCATATATTTT
TRBJ2-1 TRBD2 NA TRBV7-9 16 CASSFRGSRSYNEQFF TGTGCCAGCAGCTTCCGCGGGAGTCGGTCCTACAATGAGCAGTTCTTC
TRBJ2-1 NA NA TRBV11-3 15 CASSPRQGGNNEQFF TGTGCCAGCAGCCCCAGACAGGGCGGGAACAATGAGCAGTTCTTC
TRBJ1-2 TRBD1 NA TRBV5-6 13 CASTQDRNYGYTF TGTGCCAGCACCCAGGACAGGAACTATGGCTACACCTTC
TRBJ2-1 NA NA TRBV28 12 CASSLSERSQFF TGTGCCAGCAGTTTATCGGAGCGTTCGCAGTTCTTC
TRBJ1-5 TRBD1 NA TRBV6-2/TRBV6-3 14 CASSRTGDSQPQHF TGTGCCAGCAGTCGTACAGGGGATAGTCAGCCCCAGCATTTT
TRBJ2-3 NA NA TRBV9 12 CASSVGGDTQYF TGTGCCAGCAGCGTAGGAGGAGATACGCAGTATTTT
TRBJ2-2 NA NA TRBV4-3 17 CASRTTRQSANTGELFF TGCGCCAGCAGAACGACCCGACAGAGCGCGAACACCGGGGAGCTGTTTTTT
TRBJ1-2 NA NA TRBV5-5 14 CASSLSDGFYGYTF TGTGCCAGCAGCTTATCTGACGGGTTCTATGGCTACACCTTC
TRBJ1-4 NA few TRBV11-1 13 CASSSGVREKLFF TGTGCCAGCAGCTCGGGGGTTCGGGAAAAACTGTTTTTT
TRBJ1-1 NA once TRBV10-2 12 CASSRANTEAFF TGCGCCAGCAGCAGGGCGAACACTGAAGCTTTCTTT
TRBJ2-6 NA once TRBV28 18 CASSPWAAWISGANVLTF TGTGCCAGCAGTCCCTGGGCAGCTTGGATCTCTGGGGCCAACGTCCTGACTTTC
TRBJ2-7 TRBD2 once TRBV28 14 CASSDPGLERRQYF TGTGCCAGCAGTGACCCGGGACTAGAAAGACGGCAGTACTTC
TRBJ2-6 NA NA TRBV2 14 CARPSTAGANVLTF TGTGCCAGGCCTAGTACGGCCGGGGCCAACGTCCTGACTTTC
TRBJ1-6 NA once TRBV18 14 CASSPGQGNSPLHF TGTGCCAGCTCACCAGGGCAGGGAAATTCACCCCTCCACTTT
TRBJ2-1 NA once TRBV4-3 15 CASSRGGLGNNEQFF TGCGCCAGCAGCCGGGGCGGCCTGGGAAACAATGAGCAGTTCTTC
TRBJ2-5 TRBD2 NA TRBV5-1 15 CASSSTSGGRETQYF TGCGCCAGCAGCTCTACTAGCGGGGGACGAGAGACCCAGTACTTC
TRBJ2-7 TRBD2 NA TRBV5-4 16 CASSLVTSGLSYEQYF TGTGCCAGCAGCTTGGTGACTAGCGGGCTCTCCTACGAGCAGTACTTC
TRBJ2-3 NA NA TRBV7-2 16 CASSLRTGGAQDTQYF TGTGCCAGCAGCCTCCGGACCGGAGGGGCTCAAGATACGCAGTATTTT
TRBJ2-7 NA NA TRBV6-1 16 CASSERGTLGSYEQYF TGTGCCAGCAGTGAAAGGGGGACATTGGGTTCCTACGAGCAGTACTTC
TRBJ1-2 TRBD1 NA TRBV10-3 13 CATNPGQGHGYTF TGTGCCACGAATCCGGGACAGGGTCATGGCTACACCTTC
TRBJ2-7 TRBD2 NA TRBV4-2 17 CASSQGAGTSGTYEQYF TGTGCCAGCAGCCAAGGCGCCGGGACTAGCGGTACCTACGAGCAGTACTTC
TRBJ2-2 NA few TRBV28 13 CASSQLGAGELFF TGTGCCAGCAGTCAGTTAGGGGCCGGGGAGCTGTTTTTT
TRBJ2-1 NA NA TRBV7-8 16 CASSSPGNPDYNEQFF TGTGCCAGCAGCTCCCCGGGGAACCCGGACTACAATGAGCAGTTCTTC
TRBJ2-3 NA NA TRBV5-1 15 CASSLQGRGADTQYF TGCGCCAGCAGCTTACAGGGAAGAGGGGCAGATACGCAGTATTTT
TRBJ2-2 NA NA TRBV7-9 14 CASSVTGNTWELFF TGTGCCAGCAGCGTGACTGGTAACACCTGGGAGCTGTTTTTT
TRBJ2-2 NA NA TRBV19 12 CASSRGPLELFF TGTGCCAGTAGTAGAGGTCCGTTGGAGCTGTTTTTT
TRBJ2-1 NA many TRBV6-4 14 CASSDGGGGSEQFF TGTGCCAGCAGTGACGGGGGCGGGGGAAGTGAGCAGTTCTTC
TRBJ1-1 TRBD1 once TRBV28 15 CASSLGGTGGTEAFF TGTGCCAGCAGTTTAGGTGGGACAGGAGGAACTGAAGCTTTCTTT
TRBJ2-4 NA NA TRBV3-1/TRBV3-2 14 CASSPLENRDIQYF TGTGCCAGCAGCCCTCTAGAAAACAGGGACATTCAGTACTTC
TRBJ2-5 TRBD2 once TRBV19 15 CASSITSGTRETQYF TGTGCCAGTAGTATAACTAGCGGGACCCGGGAGACCCAGTACTTC
TRBJ2-1 TRBD2 NA TRBV20-1 14 CSASAGVNPNEQFF TGCAGTGCTAGTGCGGGAGTGAACCCGAATGAGCAGTTCTTC
TRBJ2-7 NA NA TRBV3-1/TRBV3-2 14 CASSQERNSYEQYF TGTGCCAGCAGCCAAGAAAGAAACAGCTACGAGCAGTACTTC
TRBJ2-1 TRBD2 NA TRBV5-1 17 CASSSPGSGGVSYEQFF TGCGCCAGCAGCTCTCCTGGGAGCGGGGGGGTTAGCTATGAGCAGTTCTTC
TRBJ2-2 TRBD1 NA TRBV6-5 16 CASSFHGTANTGELFF TGTGCCAGCAGTTTTCACGGGACAGCGAACACCGGGGAGCTGTTTTTT
TRBJ2-7 NA NA TRBV9 13 CASSPPSGYEQYF TGTGCCAGCAGCCCCCCAAGCGGCTACGAGCAGTACTTC
TRBJ1-1 NA NA TRBV27 13 CASSFIENTEAFF TGTGCCAGCAGTTTTATAGAGAACACTGAAGCTTTCTTT
TRBJ2-7 NA NA TRBV27 20 CASSYRGEGTRAGGSYEQYF TGTGCCAGCAGTTATAGGGGCGAAGGGACTCGAGCAGGGGGGTCCTACGAGCAGTACTTC
TRBJ2-2 NA NA TRBV9 14 CASSVGGGTGELFF TGTGCCAGCAGCGTAGGAGGAGGGACCGGGGAGCTGTTTTTT